This T cell receptor (beta chain) was sequenced for a study of T cells in lung cancer brain metastases. The wider study: No interval therapy was given to about 90% of the 20 patients.

With regard to this clone: Its antigen is as yet unknown.

Notes on the study in general: Brain metastasis T cell infiltration was not adjusted for preoperative corticosteroid effects. Compared with paired primaries, brain metastases showed fewer unique productive clones (roughly 1,400 versus 4,700).

Trimming removed 3 bases from V and 6 bases from J; junction bases left unmatched: 4. The CDR3 is 13 amino acids. The data were produced by immunoSEQ multiplex PCR, yet TCRdb's version contains in-frame clones alone and is incomplete. This sample has more than 4,000 clones, with 80% to 90% found just once. The chain uses TRBV23-1 and TRBJ1-1, with TRBD1 identical over 7 bases. TRBV23-1 is given ORF status, its function remaining uncertain. The sample comprised tumor tissue from the primary lung tumor. The source is a man aged 45-65 years with non-small cell lung cancer. CDR3 in amino acids: CASSQNTGAEAFF. The CDR3 coding sequence is TGCGCCAGCAGTCAGAACACAGGGGCTGAAGCTTTCTTT.